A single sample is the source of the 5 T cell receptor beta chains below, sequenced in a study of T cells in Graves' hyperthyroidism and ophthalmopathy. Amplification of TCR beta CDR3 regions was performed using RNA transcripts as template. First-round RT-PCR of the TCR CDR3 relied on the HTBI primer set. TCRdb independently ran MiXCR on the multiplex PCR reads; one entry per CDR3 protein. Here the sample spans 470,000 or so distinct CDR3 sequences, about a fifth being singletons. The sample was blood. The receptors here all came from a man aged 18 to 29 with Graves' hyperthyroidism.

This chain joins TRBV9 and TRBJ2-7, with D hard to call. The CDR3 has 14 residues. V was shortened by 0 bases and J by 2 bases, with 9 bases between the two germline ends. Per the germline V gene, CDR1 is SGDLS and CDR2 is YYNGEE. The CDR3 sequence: CASSVAGKAYEQYF. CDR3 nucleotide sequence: TGTGCCAGCAGCGTAGCGGGCAAAGCCTACGAGCAGTACTTC.

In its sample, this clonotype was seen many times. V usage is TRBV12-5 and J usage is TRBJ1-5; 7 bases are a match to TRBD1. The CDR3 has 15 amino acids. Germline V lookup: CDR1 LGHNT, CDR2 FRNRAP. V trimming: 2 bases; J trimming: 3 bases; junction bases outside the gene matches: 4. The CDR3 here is CASGLRQGNNQPQHF. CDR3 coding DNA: TGTGCTAGTGGTTTGCGACAGGGTAACAATCAGCCCCAGCATTTT.

The CDR3 region is CARGSPRHGYTF. CDR3 DNA sequence: TGTGCCAGGGGATCCCCCAGACATGGCTACACCTTC. V usage is TRBV14 and J usage is TRBJ1-2; no clear D gene. Germline values: CDR1 SGHDN, CDR2 FVKESK. The V and J ends lost 9 bases and 6 bases respectively, with 14 bases between them. The CDR3 extends over 12 amino acids.

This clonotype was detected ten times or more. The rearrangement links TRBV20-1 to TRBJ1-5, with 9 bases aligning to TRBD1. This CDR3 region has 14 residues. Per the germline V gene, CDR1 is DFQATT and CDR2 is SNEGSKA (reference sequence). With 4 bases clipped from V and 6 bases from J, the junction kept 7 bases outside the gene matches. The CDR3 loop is CSANRDRDGQPQHF. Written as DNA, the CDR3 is TGCAGTGCTAATAGGGACAGGGATGGTCAGCCCCAGCATTTT.

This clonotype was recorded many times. CDR3 nucleotides: TGCAGCGGGGCCGATCAGGGTCAGCCCCAGCATTTT. Its translation: CSGADQGQPQHF. The rearrangement links TRBV29-1 to TRBJ1-5, with a weak D call TRBD1 (5 bases). The CDR3 has 12 residues. Per germline, CDR1 SQVTM and CDR2 ANQGSEA. With 7 bases removed from V and 6 bases from J, the gap between germline ends came to 13 bases.